This T cell receptor beta chain was observed in a study of T cell responses to AZD1222 COVID-19 vaccine. Findings of the study overall: Only a handful of AZD1222 recipients, roughly 6 in all, had baseline seropositivity.

V trimming: 7 bases; J trimming: 4 bases; junction bases outside the gene matches: 6. Per the germline V gene, CDR1 is MNHEY and CDR2 is SMNVEV (reference sequence). The CDR3 extends over 15 amino acids. Data came from immunoSEQ multiplex PCR; TCRdb stores just in-frame clones and leaves some out. The table lists roughly 87,000 clones, about 90% of them singletons. This clone has only one observation. Its antigen is still unknown. J is TRBJ2-1 and V is TRBV27; 11 nucleotides match TRBD1. The source of this sequence is an adult who received the AZD1222 COVID-19 vaccine. The specimen comprised peripheral blood, sampled 28 days after the second AZD1222 dose. CDR3 nucleotide sequence: TGTGCCAGCACCCCCGGGACAGGGGGTTACAATGAGCAGTTCTTC. Residues: CASTPGTGGYNEQFF.